The 28 T cell receptor beta chains in this list originate from one sample, sequenced in a study of CD8+CD57+ T cells in acquired aplastic anemia (dated by TCRdb to the late 2010s). The patients picked for sequencing were ones in whom flow cytometry had shown an expansion of CD8+CD57+ cells. The sequencer was an Illumina HiSeq 2000. Profiling of TCR beta VDJ combinations and CDR3 sequences used genomic DNA as the template. The public reads were reanalyzed by TCRdb: fastp trimming at Q25, MiXCR alignment, in-frame beta chains only. For every CDR3 protein sequence, its rows merge into one entry that carries the most common genes and DNA. For this sample there are 130,000 or so distinct CDR3 sequences; roughly 40% appear just once. The top ten clones comprise around 2.7% of the sample. What was sequenced was sorted CD4+, CD8+, or CD8+CD57+ T cells (not recorded which) from PBMCs. These receptors came from a human donor with aplastic anemia.

Ten or more counts support this clonotype. The chain joins TRBV14 to TRBJ1-2, with TRBD1 as a possible D gene (6 bases). The V end was cut by 2 bases, the J end by 3 bases, with 16 bases between. The CDR3 runs to 16 residues. Germline CDR1 reads SGHDN; CDR2 reads FVKESK. The CDR3 nucleotides read TGTGCCAGCAGCCAACTGGAGGGCAGGGGCGACTATGGCTACACCTTC. The encoded protein is CASSQLEGRGDYGYTF.

This clonotype was observed a handful of times. This chain links TRBV4-3 with TRBJ2-2; 11 bases are shared with TRBD1. Germline trimming cut 4 bases from V and 0 bases from J; bases unmatched to any gene: 1. Germline V gives CDR1 LGHNA, CDR2 YSLEER. The CDR3 runs 16 residues. The CDR3 is CASSRGQGANTGELFF. The CDR3 region has the DNA TGCGCCAGCAGCCGGGGACAGGGGGCGAACACCGGGGAGCTGTTTTTT.

The chain has TRBV29-1 and TRBJ2-3; tentatively, D is TRBD2 (5 bases). Germline CDR1 reads SQVTM; CDR2 reads ANQGSEA. CDR3 length equals 11 residues. Trimming pared 2 bases from V and 6 bases from J, leaving 6 bases between. The CDR3 loop is CSVELADTQYF. The CDR3 region has the DNA TGCAGCGTTGAACTAGCCGATACGCAGTATTTT.

There are many counts of this clonotype. The gene calls are TRBV20-1 and TRBJ1-4, with 8 bases that match TRBD1. The germline gives CDR1 DFQATT, CDR2 SNEGSKA (reference sequence). There are 16 residues in the CDR3. V dropped 6 bases and J dropped 6; count of bases not matched to a gene: 15. DNA of the CDR3: TGCAGTGCCAAGGACAGGGATAGGGTTTGGGATGAAAAACTGTTTTTT. This encodes CSAKDRDRVWDEKLFF.

This clonotype appeared many times. The chain uses TRBV20-1 and TRBJ1-1, with TRBD1 as a possible D gene (6 bases). This CDR3 contains 12 residues. Germline CDR1 DFQATT, CDR2 SNEGSKA (reference sequence). The V end lost 1 base, the J end lost 6 bases, and 9 bases lay between the germline ends. The CDR3 loop is CSARGRGAEAFF. CDR3 bases: TGCAGTGCTAGAGGCAGGGGAGCTGAAGCTTTCTTT.

V gene TRBV7-8 combines with J gene TRBJ1-2; D remains ambiguous. Trimming removed 0 bases at V and 12 bases at J, with 20 bases between. The CDR3 has 15 residues. The germline CDR1 and CDR2 sequences are SGHVS and FQNEAQ. The CDR3 bases are TGTGCCAGCAGCTTAGCAGGCAGCGGCTTAATAGGAAACACCTTC. This sequence encodes CASSLAGSGLIGNTF.

This clonotype was detected ten times or more. This chain links TRBV12-3 or TRBV12-4 with TRBJ1-4, with a possible D match to TRBD1 (5 bases). CDR3 length: 11 amino acids. Trimming shortened V by 3 bases and J by 10 bases, and 6 bases separated the two germline ends. Here the CDR3 DNA reads TGTGCCAGCAGTTTTGGGGGAAAACTGTTTTTT. Its protein product is CASSFGGKLFF.

The rearrangement joins TRBV28 to TRBJ1-5; D is possibly TRBD1 (6 bases). The CDR3 is made up of 14 amino acids. The ends were cut back, 5 bases at V and 3 bases at J, with 11 bases in the middle. Germline CDR1 MDHEN, CDR2 SYDVKM. CDR3 loop: CASSNEGVNQPQHF. CDR3 DNA sequence: TGTGCCAGCAGTAATGAGGGGGTCAATCAGCCCCAGCATTTT.

As concerns this clonotype: A read error is possible here, since a much larger clone lies one base away. The rearrangement uses TRBV5-1 and TRBJ2-1, with TRBD2 matching 10 bases. The CDR3 totals 13 residues. V shed 7 bases, J shed 8 bases, and the junction held 6 bases outside the gene matches. Germline loops: CDR1 SGHRS, CDR2 YFSETQ. The CDR3 sequence is CASSDLAGDEQFF. The CDR3 bases are TGCGCCAGCTCCGATCTAGCGGGGGATGAGCAGTTCTTC.

CDR3 in amino acids: CASSRETVETQYF. CDR3 nucleotide sequence: TGTGCCAGCAGCCGTGAGACAGTAGAGACCCAGTACTTC. The gene calls are TRBV7-2 and TRBJ2-5; weak D call: TRBD1 (5 bases). V dropped 5 bases and J dropped 4 bases, with 11 bases sitting between them. CDR1 and CDR2 from the germline V gene are SGHTA and FQGNSA. This CDR3 has 13 amino acids.

About this clonotype: A much larger clonotype is one base distant, so this may be a read error. The chain uses TRBV3-1 and TRBJ2-7; D is possibly TRBD2 (5 bases). Germline V CDR1 and CDR2: LGHDT, YNNKEL (reference sequence). This CDR3 is 15 amino acids long. CDR3 bases: TGTGCCCGCAGCCACTTATCCGGAGGCTCCTACGAGCAGTACTTC. Translating gives CARSHLSGGSYEQYF.

This chain uses TRBV29-1 with TRBJ1-2; D might be TRBD1 (6 bases). The V end lost 4 bases, the J end lost 6 bases, and 15 bases lay between the germline ends. The CDR3 is 13 amino acids. Germline V gives CDR1 SQVTM, CDR2 ANQGSEA. The CDR3, as DNA: TGCAGCGTTGGAAGCACCCGGACAGATGGCTACACCTTC. The encoded protein is CSVGSTRTDGYTF.

This clonotype was picked up many times. This chain links TRBV10-2 with TRBJ1-3, with 10 bases matching TRBD1. V trimming: 9 bases; J trimming: 0 bases; junction bases outside the gene matches: 14. This CDR3 region has 18 residues. Germline assignment: CDR1 WSHSY and CDR2 SAAADI. The CDR3 DNA reads as TGCGCCAGTACCGGGACAGGGGATTCGAGGGGCTCTGGAAACACCATATATTTT. This translates into CASTGTGDSRGSGNTIYF.

This clonotype was recorded many times. The rearrangement joins TRBV20-1 to TRBJ2-5; maybe TRBD1 (7 bases). CDR3 length: 13 residues. V was cut by 5 bases and J by 5 bases, with 15 bases left in between. Germline CDR1 DFQATT, CDR2 SNEGSKA (reference sequence). The CDR3 nucleotides read TGCAGTGCTCCCCGGACAGGAGGGGAGACCCAGTACTTC. Protein: CSAPRTGGETQYF.

This chain joins TRBV10-3 and TRBJ1-4; 8 bases agree with TRBD1. This CDR3 comprises 14 residues. The germline CDR1 and CDR2 sequences are ENHRY and SYGVKD. J was trimmed by 7 bases and V by 7 bases; bases with no gene match: 8. The CDR3 is CAITRTGKGEKLFF. CDR3 DNA: TGTGCCATCACCCGGACAGGGAAAGGTGAAAAACTGTTTTTT.

There are many counts of this clonotype. The chain links TRBV7-6 to TRBJ1-6, with 9 bases that match TRBD1. This CDR3 has 17 residues. Trimming took 0 bases from V and 5 from J; bases not matched to a gene: 5. Germline V gene sequence: CDR1 SGHVS, CDR2 FNYEAQ. In DNA form, the CDR3 reads TGTGCCAGCAGCTTAGCGATGGGACAGGGTAATAATTCACCCCTCCACTTT. This codes for CASSLAMGQGNNSPLHF.

As for this clonotype: This may arise from a read error, as a much more abundant clone is one base away. This chain uses TRBV7-9 with TRBJ2-2, with TRBD1 matching 9 bases. Trimming removed 5 bases from V and 4 bases from J; junction bases left unmatched: 5. Germline V CDR1 and CDR2: SEHNR, FQNEAQ (reference sequence). The CDR3 is 15 amino acids. CDR3 in amino acids: CASSVTTGGTGELFF. The CDR3 DNA is TGTGCCAGCAGCGTAACGACAGGGGGCACCGGGGAGCTGTTTTTT.

The V gene is TRBV19, the J gene TRBJ2-2, with TRBD1 matching over 9 bases. Germline CDR1 LNHDA, CDR2 SQIVND (reference sequence). This CDR3 region has 14 residues. V was pared by 10 bases and J by 7 bases, with 10 bases of the junction left unmatched. CDR3 amino acids: CATHRTGGFGELFF. CDR3 coding DNA: TGTGCCACCCATCGAACAGGGGGCTTCGGGGAGCTGTTTTTT.

V usage is TRBV9 and J usage is TRBJ2-3, with a possible D match to TRBD2 (5 bases). Trimming left V 1 base short and J 5 bases short, with 14 bases between. CDR1 and CDR2 (germline): SGDLS, YYNGEE. The CDR3 spans 15 residues. Here the CDR3 reads CASSVHEGVGDTQYF. CDR3 bases: TGTGCCAGCAGCGTACATGAGGGAGTGGGAGATACGCAGTATTTT.

This clonotype was counted at least ten times. The rearrangement joins TRBV6-5 to TRBJ1-6; tentative D call: TRBD1 (6 bases). This CDR3 is built from 15 residues. Trimming took off 2 bases at V and 9 bases at J, with 14 bases between the two ends. The germline gives CDR1 MNHEY, CDR2 SVGAGI. The CDR3 protein is CASSYGGRPGSPLHF. The CDR3 DNA reads TGTGCCAGCAGTTACGGGGGGCGCCCCGGTTCACCCCTCCACTTT.

This clonotype has at least ten counts. This sequence joins TRBV20-1 and TRBJ1-1; weak D call: TRBD1 (5 bases). The V end lost 3 bases, the J end lost 2 bases, and 13 bases lay between the germline ends. Germline V CDR1 and CDR2: DFQATT, SNEGSKA (reference sequence). This CDR3 spans 14 amino acids. CDR3 bases: TGCAGTGCTAGCCAGTGGGGCGCCAACACTGAAGCTTTCTTT. Protein sequence: CSASQWGANTEAFF.

This clonotype was seen at least ten times. The chain couples TRBV28 to TRBJ2-7; possibly TRBD1 or TRBD2 for D (5 bases each). V was trimmed by 8 bases and J by 2 bases, leaving 16 bases between them. Germline CDR1 is MDHEN and CDR2 is SYDVKM. The CDR3 runs to 14 residues. CDR3 bases: TGTGCCAGCTGCGAGAGGGGACGGCCCTACGAGCAGTACTTC. Protein sequence: CASCERGRPYEQYF.

Comments on this clonotype: A read error may explain this, as a much larger clone is one base away. Because the CDR3 is missing its conserved closing phenylalanine or tryptophan, this is likely a read error. The chain couples TRBV12-3 or TRBV12-4 to TRBJ1-1; no reliable D call. With 7 bases removed from V and 0 bases from J, the gap between germline ends came to 12 bases. This CDR3 region has 14 residues. CDR3 coding DNA: TGTGCCAGCATCCTACAGCGCATGAACACTGAAGCTTTCTAT. Protein product: CASILQRMNTEAFY.

V and J are TRBV2 and TRBJ1-1, with TRBD1 as a possible D gene (6 bases). Looked up from germline, CDR1 is SNHLY and CDR2 is FYNNEI. Between the trimmed V and J ends, which lost 5 bases and 8 bases, there was a span of 12 bases. The CDR3 runs to 12 residues. This chain's CDR3 is CASSFKDREAFF. CDR3 nucleotides: TGTGCCAGCAGTTTTAAAGACAGGGAAGCTTTCTTT.

This clonotype was found many times. The chain carries TRBV29-1 and TRBJ1-1, with D perhaps TRBD1 (5 bases). The CDR3 consists of 13 residues. The V gene lost 6 bases and the J gene lost 3 bases, with 14 bases spanning the gap. From germline, CDR1 is SQVTM and CDR2 ANQGSEA. This CDR3 reads CSVGASSHTEAFF. In DNA form, the CDR3 reads TGCAGCGTCGGGGCCTCCTCCCACACTGAAGCTTTCTTT.

This clonotype was counted at least ten times. The CDR3 sequence: CASSLGGQNTEAFF. The CDR3 coding sequence is TGTGCCAGCAGCTTAGGGGGGCAGAACACTGAAGCTTTCTTT. The gene calls are TRBV7-2 and TRBJ1-1, with a weak D call TRBD1 (6 bases). CDR3 length: 14 amino acids. V was pared by 1 base and J by 1 base, with 7 bases between. Germline V gene data show CDR1 as SGHTA and CDR2 as FQGNSA.

This clonotype was detected ten times or more. The V gene is TRBV7-9, the J gene TRBJ2-1; D is undetermined. This CDR3 is built from 13 residues. The V end was cut by 1 base, the J end by 4 bases, with 5 bases between. The germline CDR1 and CDR2 sequences are SEHNR and FQNEAQ (reference sequence). The CDR3 sequence is CASSLGLYNEQFF. CDR3 coding DNA: TGTGCCAGCAGCTTAGGATTGTACAATGAGCAGTTCTTC. The full variable domain, rest sourced from reference TRBV7-9 and TRBJ2-1, is DTGVSQNPRHKITKRGQNVTFRCDPISEHNRLYWYRQTLGQGPEFLTYFQNEAQLEKSRLLSDRFSAERPKGSFSTLEIQRTEQGDSAMYLCASSLGLYNEQFFGPGTRLTVL.

This clonotype was counted many times. This chain joins TRBV29-1 and TRBJ2-3; possible D gene TRBD2, 5 bases. The germline gives CDR1 SQVTM, CDR2 ANQGSEA. CDR3 length equals 16 residues. Trimming removed 3 bases from V and 2 bases from J, with 18 bases in between. Written as DNA, the CDR3 is TGCAGCGTTGACCGGTCAAGCGGTCCCCTCACAGATACGCAGTATTTT. Its protein is CSVDRSSGPLTDTQYF.